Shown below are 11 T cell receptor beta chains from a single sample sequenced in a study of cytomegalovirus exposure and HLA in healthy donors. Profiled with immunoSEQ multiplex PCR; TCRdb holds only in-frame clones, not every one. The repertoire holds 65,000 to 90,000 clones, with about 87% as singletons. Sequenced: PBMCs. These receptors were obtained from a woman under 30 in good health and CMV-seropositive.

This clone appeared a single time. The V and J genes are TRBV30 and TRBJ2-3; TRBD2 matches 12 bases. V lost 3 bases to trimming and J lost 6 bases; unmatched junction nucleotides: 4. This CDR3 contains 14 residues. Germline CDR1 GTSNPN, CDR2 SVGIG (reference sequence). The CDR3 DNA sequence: TGTGCCTGGAGGACTAGCGGGGGATTGGATACGCAGTATTTT. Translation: CAWRTSGGLDTQYF. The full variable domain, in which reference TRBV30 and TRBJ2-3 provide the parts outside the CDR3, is SQTIHQWPATLVQPVGSPLSLECTVEGTSNPNLYWYRQAAGRGLQLLFYSVGIGQISSEVPQNLSASRPQDRQFILSSKKLLLSDSGFYLCAWRTSGGLDTQYFGPGTRLTVL.

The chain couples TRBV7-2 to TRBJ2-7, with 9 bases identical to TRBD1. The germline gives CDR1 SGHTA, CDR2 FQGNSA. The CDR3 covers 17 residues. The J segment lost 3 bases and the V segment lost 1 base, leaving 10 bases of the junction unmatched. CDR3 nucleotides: TGTGCCAGCAGCTTAGTCGGGACAGGGACGATCAACTACGAGCAGTACTTC. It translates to CASSLVGTGTINYEQYF. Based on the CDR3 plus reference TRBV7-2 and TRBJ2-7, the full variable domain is GAGVSQSPSNKVTEKGKDVELRCDPISGHTALYWYRQSLGQGLEFLIYFQGNSAPDKSGLPSDRFSAERTGGSVSTLTIQRTQQEDSAVYLCASSLVGTGTINYEQYFGPGTRLTVT.

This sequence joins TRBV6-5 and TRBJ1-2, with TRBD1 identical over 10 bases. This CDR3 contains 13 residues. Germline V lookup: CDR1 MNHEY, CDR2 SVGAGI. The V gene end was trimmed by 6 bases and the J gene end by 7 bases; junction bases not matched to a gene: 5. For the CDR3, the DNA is TGTGCCAGCAGCCTGACAGGGGGCGGTGGCTACACCTTC. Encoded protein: CASSLTGGGGYTF.

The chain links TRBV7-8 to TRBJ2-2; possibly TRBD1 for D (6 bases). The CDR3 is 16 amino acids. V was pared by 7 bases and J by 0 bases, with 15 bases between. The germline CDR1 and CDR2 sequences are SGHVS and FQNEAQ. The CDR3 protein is CASTIWDNANTGELFF. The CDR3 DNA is TGTGCCAGCACCATTTGGGACAACGCGAACACCGGGGAGCTGTTTTTT.

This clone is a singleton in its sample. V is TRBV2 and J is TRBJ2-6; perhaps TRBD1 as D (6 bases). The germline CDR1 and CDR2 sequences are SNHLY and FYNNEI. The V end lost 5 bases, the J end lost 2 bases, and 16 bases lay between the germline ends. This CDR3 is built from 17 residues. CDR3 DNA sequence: TGTGCCAGCAGTTACCCCACAGGGCTCGCTGGGGCCAACGTCCTGACTTTC. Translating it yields CASSYPTGLAGANVLTF.

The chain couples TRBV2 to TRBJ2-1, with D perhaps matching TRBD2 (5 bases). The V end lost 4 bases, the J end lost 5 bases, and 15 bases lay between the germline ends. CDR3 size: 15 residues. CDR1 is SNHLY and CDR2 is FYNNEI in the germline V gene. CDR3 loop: CASSAPLARNNEQFF. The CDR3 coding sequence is TGTGCCAGCAGTGCCCCGTTAGCGCGTAACAATGAGCAGTTCTTC.

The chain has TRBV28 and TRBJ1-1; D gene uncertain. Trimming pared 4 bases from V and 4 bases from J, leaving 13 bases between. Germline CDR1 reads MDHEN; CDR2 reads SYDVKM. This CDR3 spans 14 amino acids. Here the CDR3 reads CASSSLGEGTEAFF. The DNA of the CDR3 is TGTGCCAGCAGTTCCCTTGGGGAGGGCACTGAAGCTTTCTTT.

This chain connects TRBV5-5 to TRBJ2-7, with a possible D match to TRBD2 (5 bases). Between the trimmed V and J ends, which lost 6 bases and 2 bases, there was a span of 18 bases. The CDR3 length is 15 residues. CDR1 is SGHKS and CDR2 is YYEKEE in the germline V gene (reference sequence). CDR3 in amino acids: CASIPVDGGTYEQYF. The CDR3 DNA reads TGTGCCAGCATCCCCGTGGACGGAGGAACCTACGAGCAGTACTTC. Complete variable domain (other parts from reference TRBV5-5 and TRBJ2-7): DAGVTQSPTHLIKTRGQQVTLRCSPISGHKSVSWYQQVLGQGPQFIFQYYEKEERGRGNFPDRFSARQFPNYSSELNVNALLLGDSALYLCASIPVDGGTYEQYFGPGTRLTVT.

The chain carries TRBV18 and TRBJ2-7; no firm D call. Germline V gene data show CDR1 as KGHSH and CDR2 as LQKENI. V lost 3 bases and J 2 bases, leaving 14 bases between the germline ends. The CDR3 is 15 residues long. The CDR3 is CASSPVSIAAYEQYF. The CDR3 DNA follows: TGTGCCAGCTCACCGGTTAGTATCGCTGCCTACGAGCAGTACTTC.

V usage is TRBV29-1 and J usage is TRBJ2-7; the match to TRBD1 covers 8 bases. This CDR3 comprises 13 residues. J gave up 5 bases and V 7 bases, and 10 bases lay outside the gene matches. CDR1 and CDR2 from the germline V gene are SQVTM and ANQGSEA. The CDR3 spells CSGRQGIGNEQYF. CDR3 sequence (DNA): TGCAGCGGACGACAGGGGATCGGTAACGAGCAGTACTTC.

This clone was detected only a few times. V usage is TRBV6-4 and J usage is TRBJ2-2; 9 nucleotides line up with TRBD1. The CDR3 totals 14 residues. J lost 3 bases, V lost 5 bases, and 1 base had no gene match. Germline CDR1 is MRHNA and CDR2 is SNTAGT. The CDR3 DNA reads TGTGCCAGCAGTCGACAGGGGGACACCGGGGAGCTGTTTTTT. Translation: CASSRQGDTGELFF.